Sequencing of this T cell receptor (beta chain) was carried out in a study of T cells after yellow fever vaccination (dated by TCRdb to between 2018 and 2021). With regard to the full study: Libraries from fractions with low cell numbers were prepared with the SMART-Seq v4 Ultra Low Input RNA kit. To follow T-cell clones before and after both primary and booster YFV17D yellow fever vaccination, bulk TCR alpha and beta repertoires underwent longitudinal sequencing. Blood samples were taken at several timepoints before and after primary and secondary immunization, and bulk PBMC replicates and cell subsets were isolated. Two healthy male donors made up the cohort, one aged 18 to 29 years and the other aged 30 to 40 years. Broader findings and caveats from the paper: Because only two donors were included in the study, the extent to which the findings can be generalized is limited. Computational filtering was needed because FACS-sorted repertoires could contain abundant contaminating clonotypes from the bulk population. A small fraction of clonotypes appeared in both the CD4 and CD8 compartments, likely as a result of convergent recombination. The secondary T-cell response was found to be weaker but faster than the primary response, with a peak reached on day 5 rather than on day 15. After the booster, most of the clones that had expanded following primary vaccination were detected again (96% of CD4 and around 90% of CD8), which suggests that memory was broadly maintained.

Synthesis of TCR cDNA relied on 5'RACE template switching, a step that introduced a universal primer site along with unique molecular identifiers. Priming for cDNA synthesis came from both the TCR alpha and TCR beta constant segments. Library amplification involved two PCR steps, and the second step added sample barcodes and sequencing adapters. Sequencing of libraries was performed on Illumina HiSeq 2500 (2x100 bp) or NovaSeq (2x150 bp). The source study handled its data this way. Reads were demultiplexed and collapsed into UMI consensus sequences with MIGEC, and V(D)J alignment was performed with MiXCR. Using edgeR on replicate PBMC samples, clonotypes were called vaccine-responding if FDR was below 0.01 and the log2 fold change was above 5 up to day 15. CD4 or CD8 identity was assigned to each bulk clonotype according to whether the clonotype was present at higher abundance in the sequenced CD4 repertoire or the sequenced CD8 repertoire. Starting from the raw public reads, TCRdb applied fastp trimming at Q25, assembled clones with MiXCR and retained in-frame beta chains. Entries that share a CDR3 protein sequence are merged under the most common genes and DNA. Here the V and J calls rest on TCRdb's processing, not on the authors' analysis. Here the sample has 500,000 to 650,000 distinct CDR3 sequences; about 14% occur a single time. The top ten constitute more than 13% of the sample.

Trimming costs V 5 bases and J 3 bases, and their ends lie 25 bases apart. The CDR3 measures 19 amino acids from cysteine to phenylalanine. Only the CDR3 portion is preserved as DNA: 57 bases, with reading frame beginning at the first base. In the germline V gene, CDR1 corresponds to LGHNA and CDR2 to YSLEER. On this clonotype: The target of this receptor is not known. No clone much larger than this one lies a single base away; base qualities are absent.

This specimen's treatment or condition label, interpreted: live attenuated yellow fever vaccine strain. At each blood-draw timepoint, two biological replicates of bulk PBMCs were collected. PBMCs were isolated from peripheral blood using a standard Ficoll-Paque protocol. RNA was extracted with TriZol from bulk PBMCs, CD4 and CD8 fractions, and dextramer-positive and dextramer-negative fractions. The TCR originated in a man in his thirties or forties who received the YFV17D yellow fever vaccine. The starting material was PBMCs, obtained on the day of the yellow fever booster vaccination. Here the chain combines TRBV4-3 and TRBJ2-2, with the D segment identity uncertain. The bases read TGCGCCAGCAGCGAAGGGATAACTCCCAATACGGACGACACCGGGGAGCTGTTTTTT. Translated, this gives CASSEGITPNTDDTGELFF.